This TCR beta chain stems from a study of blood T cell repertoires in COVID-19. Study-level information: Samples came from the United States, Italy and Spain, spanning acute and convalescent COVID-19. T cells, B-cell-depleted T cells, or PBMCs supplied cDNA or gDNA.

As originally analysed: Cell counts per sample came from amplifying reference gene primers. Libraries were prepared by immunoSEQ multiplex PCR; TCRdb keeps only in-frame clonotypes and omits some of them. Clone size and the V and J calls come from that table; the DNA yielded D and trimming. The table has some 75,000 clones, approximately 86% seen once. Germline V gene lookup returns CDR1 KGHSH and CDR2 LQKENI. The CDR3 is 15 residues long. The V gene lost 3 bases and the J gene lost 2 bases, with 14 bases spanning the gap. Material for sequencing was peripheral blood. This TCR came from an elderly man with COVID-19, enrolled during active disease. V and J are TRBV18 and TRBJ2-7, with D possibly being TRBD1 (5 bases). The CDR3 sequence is CASSPVLDMPYEQYF. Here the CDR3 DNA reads TGTGCCAGCTCACCTGTTTTGGACATGCCCTACGAGCAGTACTTC.